Described below is a single T cell receptor beta chain sequence and its context. The antigen is unknown. This CDR3 contains 15 residues. V lost 6 bases to trimming and J lost 0 bases, with 12 bases between them. CDR1 is MNHEY and CDR2 is SVGAGI in the germline V gene. Repertoires were sampled repeatedly during chemoradiotherapy. The sample is drawn from a study of chemoradiotherapy in HPV16-positive cancers. Repertoires were generated with immunoSEQ multiplex PCR, while TCRdb's copy carries only in-frame clones and drops some. The sample consists of some 5,600 clones, 75% to 85% of them appearing once. General observations from the study: Candidate HPV-specific clones and E7-related TCR motifs grew in tumor during treatment. The functional HPV-specific definition rests on just a couple of HPV16-positive patients. HPV-responsive T-cell expansion during chemoradiotherapy was linked to improved recurrence-free survival in HPV16-positive patients.

This sequence was found in a human donor with HPV-associated anogenital cancer. The specimen comprised tumor tissue, sampled from a patient who underwent chemoradiotherapy. The chain carries TRBV6-5 and TRBJ1-3, with a possible D match to TRBD1 (6 bases). CDR3 DNA: TGTGCCAGCAGGCGACAGGCAAACTCTGGAAACACCATATATTTT. The encoded protein is CASRRQANSGNTIYF.